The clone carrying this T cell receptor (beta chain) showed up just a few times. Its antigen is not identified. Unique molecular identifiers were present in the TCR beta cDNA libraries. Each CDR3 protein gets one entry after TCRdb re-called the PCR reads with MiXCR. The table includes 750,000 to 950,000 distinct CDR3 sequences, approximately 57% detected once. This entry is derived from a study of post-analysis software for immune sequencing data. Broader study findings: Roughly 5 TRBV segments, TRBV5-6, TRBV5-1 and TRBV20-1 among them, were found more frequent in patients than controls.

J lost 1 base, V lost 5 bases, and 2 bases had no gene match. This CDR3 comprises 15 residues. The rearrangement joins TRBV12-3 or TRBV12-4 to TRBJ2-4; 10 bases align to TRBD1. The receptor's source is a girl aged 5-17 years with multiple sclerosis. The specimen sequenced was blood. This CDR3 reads CASSKGQGAKNIQYF. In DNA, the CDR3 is TGTGCCAGCAGTAAGGGACAGGGGGCCAAAAACATTCAGTACTTC.